The T cell receptor (beta chain) described here comes from a study of OX40 agonist ivuxolimab in advanced cancers. Across the whole study: In this trial design, patients received ivuxolimab intravenously at 0.01 to 10 mg/kg every 2 weeks.

The repertoire was sequenced with immunoSEQ multiplex PCR; TCRdb's copy has only in-frame clones and lacks some. The sample lists about 64,000 clones; 84% were seen once. The V gene's germline CDR1 is MNHEY and CDR2 SMNVEV (reference sequence). Trimming pared 7 bases from V and 5 bases from J, leaving 17 bases between. This CDR3 has 14 amino acids. Study results and caveats: Still undetermined is the antigen specificity of the expanded peripheral T cells.

Turning to this clone: What it recognizes is unknown.

The chain has TRBV27 and TRBJ2-5; possible D gene TRBD1, 6 bases. This sequence originates from an adult with an advanced solid tumor such as melanoma, head and neck, liver or kidney cancer. The specimen comprised CD4+ or CD8+ T cells sorted from blood, sampled in a trial of the OX40 agonist ivuxolimab. The CDR3 protein is CASNSQGNWETQYF. The CDR3 nucleotides read TGTGCCAGCAACTCCCAGGGGAATTGGGAGACCCAGTACTTC.